This T cell receptor (beta chain) is from a study of metastatic and nonmetastatic thyroid tumors. In the study overall: From malignant and benign thyroid patients, repertoires in blood and in tumor or nodule tissue were compared.

CDR3 size: 17 residues. The germline V gene has CDR1 SGHDN and CDR2 FVKESK. V was clipped by 0 bases and J by 0 bases, with 12 bases between them. Findings of the study overall: Within blood and tumor, benign nodules reportedly had significantly lower TCR beta diversity than malignant thyroid tumors did.

Each patient went into thyroid surgery without having received any treatment. This clone was seen repeatedly, ten times or more. The antigen is unknown. Authors' processing steps: Building a distant-metastasis classifier for papillary thyroid cancer drew on CDR3 differences across clinicopathological groups. MiXCR reprocessed the PCR reads for TCRdb. TCRdb assigned the V and J calls; the authors' analysis was not used. Counted here are approximately 84,000 clones, under 15% occurring once; the ten biggest clones make up about 3.6%. The sequencing input was blood. J is TRBJ1-3 and V is TRBV14; no reliable D call. The TCR comes from a female donor with papillary thyroid cancer or a benign thyroid nodule (not recorded which). Some clones in this sample may be carry-over from other donors' samples. CDR3 DNA: TGTGCCAGCAGCCAAGACGTTGGCCGCCCCTCTGGAAACACCATATATTTT. Translating it yields CASSQDVGRPSGNTIYF.